This T cell receptor (beta chain) is drawn from a study of blood T cell repertoires in COVID-19. The overall study: Sources were T cells, B-cell-depleted T cells, or PBMCs; the material itself was cDNA or gDNA.

As processed by the authors: Counts of nucleated cells, estimated from reference gene primer amplification, were obtained. Measured with immunoSEQ multiplex PCR; TCRdb has only the in-frame clones, and not every one. The V and J calls and clone size were taken over from that table, and D and trimming were inferred from the DNA. The table shows approximately 250,000 clones, with approximately 86% occurring only once. The trim removed 4 bases at V and 0 bases at J, leaving 5 bases unmatched. The germline V gene has CDR1 SGHNT and CDR2 YYREEE (reference sequence). The CDR3 runs 15 residues. The gene calls are TRBV5-4 and TRBJ2-7; 9 positions match TRBD1. The sequence came from a man aged 35 to 55 with active or convalescent COVID-19. Sequencing was carried out using peripheral blood. The CDR3 nucleotides read TGTGCCAGCAGCCCCCGGGACAGGGTCTCCTACGAGCAGTACTTC. This encodes CASSPRDRVSYEQYF.